A single sample gave rise to the 7 T cell receptor beta chains below, sequenced in a study of T cells in Graves' hyperthyroidism and ophthalmopathy (dated by TCRdb to the late 2010s). The library relied on multiplex PCR. Sequencing took place on an Illumina HiSeq 2000. The TCR beta CDR3 regions were amplified from RNA transcripts. A first-round RT-PCR of the TCR CDR3 used the HTBI primer set with the Qiagen OneStep RT-PCR kit. Clones were called with MiXCR by TCRdb after fastp trimmed the public reads at Q25, and only in-frame beta chains were retained. Merged by CDR3 protein, the rows form single entries marked with the most common genes and DNA. The table for this sample lists 490,000 or so distinct CDR3 sequences; approximately 22% of them were counted only once. The ten largest clones capture around 50% of the sample. Input material: blood. Receptor source: an older woman with Graves' ophthalmopathy.

V usage is TRBV30 and J usage is TRBJ1-2; 7 positions match TRBD1. The V gene end was trimmed by 1 base and the J gene end by 7 bases; junction bases not matched to a gene: 6. CDR1 and CDR2 (germline): GTSNPN, SVGIG (reference sequence). CDR3 length: 13 residues. CDR3 DNA: TGTGCCTGGAGTGGACAGGGAGTAGGTGGCTACACCTTC. The encoded protein is CAWSGQGVGGYTF.

This clonotype occurred a few times. This chain uses TRBV29-1 with TRBJ2-7; 8 bases map to TRBD2. V gave up 6 bases and J gave up 4 bases; unmatched junction bases: 8. The CDR3 is 13 residues long. Germline V lookup: CDR1 SQVTM, CDR2 ANQGSEA. The CDR3 bases are TGCAGCGTAGAGGGACCGGGGGGGTACGAGCAGTACTTC. It specifies CSVEGPGGYEQYF.

This chain links TRBV30 with TRBJ1-2; D is possibly TRBD1 (5 bases). The CDR3 covers 13 residues. Trimming removed 4 bases from V and 2 bases from J, with 11 bases in between. In germline, CDR1 is GTSNPN, CDR2 SVGIG (reference sequence). CDR3 nucleotides: TGTGCCTGGAACCCAGGGAGGAACTATGGCTACACCTTC. This sequence encodes CAWNPGRNYGYTF.

This chain joins TRBV12-3 or TRBV12-4 and TRBJ2-5, with 11 bases fitting TRBD2. There are 12 residues in the CDR3. V shed 6 bases and J 12 bases; nucleotides not matched to a gene: 6. CDR3 in DNA: TGTGCCAGCAGCTCGACTAGCGGGACGAAGTACTTC. Its protein is CASSSTSGTKYF.

This clonotype appeared many times. Germline is not matched at one junction end, which may reflect a read error. V and J are TRBV7-7 and TRBJ2-5, with 8 bases aligning to TRBD1. The germline gives CDR1 SSHAT, CDR2 FNYEAQ (reference sequence). This CDR3 comprises 13 residues. DNA of the CDR3: TGTGCTAGCAGCCCAGACAGGGGAGAGACCCAGTACTTC. Translation: CASSPDRGETQYF.

This clonotype was counted a single time. This chain links TRBV13 with TRBJ2-7; the match to TRBD2 covers 9 bases. Germline-derived CDR1 and CDR2 are PRHDT and FYEKMQ (reference sequence). V gave up 5 bases and J gave up 5 bases; unmatched junction bases: 16. The CDR3 loop spans 17 amino acids. CDR3 bases: TGTGCCAGCAGCCCACCGGTCTCGCGGGAGGGCCCGGACGAGCAGTACTTC. Protein: CASSPPVSREGPDEQYF.

This clonotype was observed a handful of times. The chain recombines TRBV15 with TRBJ2-7; D perhaps matches TRBD1 (6 bases). CDR1 and CDR2 (germline): LNHNV, YYDKDF (reference sequence). The V end was cut by 5 bases, the J end by 0 bases, with 11 bases between. This CDR3 is built from 14 residues. DNA for the CDR3: TGTGCCACCAGCCCGACAGGCCTCTCCTACGAGCAGTACTTC. Translated: CATSPTGLSYEQYF.